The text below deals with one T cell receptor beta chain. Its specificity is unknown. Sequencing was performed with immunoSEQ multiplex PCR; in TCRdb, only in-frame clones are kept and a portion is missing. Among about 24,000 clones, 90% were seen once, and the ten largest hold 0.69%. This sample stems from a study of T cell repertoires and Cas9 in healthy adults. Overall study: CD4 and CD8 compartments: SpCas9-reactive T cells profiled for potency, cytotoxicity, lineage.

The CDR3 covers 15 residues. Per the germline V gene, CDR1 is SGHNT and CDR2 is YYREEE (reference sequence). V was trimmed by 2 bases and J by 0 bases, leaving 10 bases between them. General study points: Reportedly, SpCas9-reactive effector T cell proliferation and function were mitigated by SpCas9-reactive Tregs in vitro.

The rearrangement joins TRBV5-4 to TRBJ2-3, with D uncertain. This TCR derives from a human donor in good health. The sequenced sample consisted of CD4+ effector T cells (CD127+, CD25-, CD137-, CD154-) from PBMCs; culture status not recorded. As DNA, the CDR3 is TGTGCCAGCAGCTTACAGAGTACAAGCACAGATACGCAGTATTTT. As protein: CASSLQSTSTDTQYF.